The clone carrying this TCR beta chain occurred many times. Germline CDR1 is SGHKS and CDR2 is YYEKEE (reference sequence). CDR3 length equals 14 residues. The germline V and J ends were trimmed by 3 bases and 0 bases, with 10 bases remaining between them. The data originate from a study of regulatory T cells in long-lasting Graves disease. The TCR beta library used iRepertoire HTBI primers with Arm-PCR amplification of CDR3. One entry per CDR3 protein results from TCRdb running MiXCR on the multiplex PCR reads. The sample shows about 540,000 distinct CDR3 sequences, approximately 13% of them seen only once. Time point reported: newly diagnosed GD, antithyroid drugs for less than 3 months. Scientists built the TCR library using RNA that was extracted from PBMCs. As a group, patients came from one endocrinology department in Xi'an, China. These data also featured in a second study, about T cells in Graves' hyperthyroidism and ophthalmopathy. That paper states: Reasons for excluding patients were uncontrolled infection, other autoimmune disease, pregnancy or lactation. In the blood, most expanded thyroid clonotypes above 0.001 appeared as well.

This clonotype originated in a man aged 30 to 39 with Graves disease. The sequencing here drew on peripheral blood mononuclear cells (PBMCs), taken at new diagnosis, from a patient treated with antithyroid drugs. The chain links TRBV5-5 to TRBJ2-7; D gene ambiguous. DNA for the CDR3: TGTGCCAGCAGCTCCATCGGAAGCTCCTACGAGCAGTACTTC. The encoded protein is CASSSIGSSYEQYF. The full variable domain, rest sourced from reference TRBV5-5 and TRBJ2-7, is DAGVTQSPTHLIKTRGQQVTLRCSPISGHKSVSWYQQVLGQGPQFIFQYYEKEERGRGNFPDRFSARQFPNYSSELNVNALLLGDSALYLCASSSIGSSYEQYFGPGTRLTVT.